Below are 29 T cell receptor beta chains sequenced from a single sample in a study of blood T cell repertoires in COVID-19. Assay used: immunoSEQ multiplex PCR; TCRdb lists only in-frame clones, some missing. The sample lists tens of thousands of clones, 85% to 90% occurring once. Sequenced sample: peripheral blood. The receptors shown here come from a man between 65 and 80 years old with active or convalescent COVID-19.

The CDR3 DNA reads as TGTGCCAGCAGCGTGGCTAGCGGATCAAGAGAGACCCAGTACTTC. Protein sequence: CASSVASGSRETQYF. The chain employs TRBV9 and TRBJ2-5; 7 bases agree with TRBD2. Germline assignment: CDR1 SGDLS and CDR2 YYNGEE. V was clipped by 2 bases and J by 4 bases; unmatched bases: 8. This CDR3 has 15 residues.

Details on this clone: The conserved phenylalanine or tryptophan is not found at the CDR3 terminus, so this likely reflects a read error. The DNA is left out, because the CDR3 cannot be placed on it with certainty; the CDR3 is given as TCRdb lists it. The CDR3: CAISDRDRAHLV. The chain joins TRBV10-3 to TRBJ1-2; the table gives TRBD1 as D, unverified against the DNA. A total of 12 residues make up the CDR3, ends included. Germline V gene lookup returns CDR1 ENHRY and CDR2 SYGVKD.

This clone was observed a few times. The chain recombines TRBV5-1 with TRBJ1-1; TRBD1 might be the D (5 bases). The CDR3 has 13 amino acids. CDR1 is SGHRS and CDR2 is YFSETQ in the germline V gene. The V end lost 6 bases, the J end lost 5 bases, and 14 bases lay between the germline ends. This CDR3 is CASTQGGRTEAFF. As DNA, the CDR3 is TGCGCCAGCACCCAGGGAGGCCGAACTGAAGCTTTCTTT. The complete variable domain, with remaining parts taken from reference TRBV5-1 and TRBJ1-1, reads KAGVTQTPRYLIKTRGQQVTLSCSPISGHRSVSWYQQTPGQGLQFLFEYFSETQRNKGNFPGRFSGRQFSNSRSEMNVSTLELGDSALYLCASTQGGRTEAFFGQGTRLTVV.

This sequence joins TRBV4-2 and TRBJ2-7; no reliable D call. The CDR3 consists of 15 residues. Trimming took 0 bases from V and 3 from J, leaving 12 bases between them. Germline assignment: CDR1 LGHNA and CDR2 YNFKEQ. CDR3 DNA sequence: TGTGCCAGCAGCCAAGATCGTGGTGGCAGCTACGAGCAGTACTTC. It yields the protein CASSQDRGGSYEQYF.

The V and J genes are TRBV30 and TRBJ1-2; D is unresolved. The V gene's germline CDR1 is GTSNPN and CDR2 SVGIG (reference sequence). The ends were cut back, 0 bases at V and 4 bases at J, with 6 bases in the middle. The CDR3 is 12 residues long. The CDR3 DNA is TGTGCCTGGAGTGTACATGGCTATGGCTACACCTTC. It translates to CAWSVHGYGYTF.

The rearrangement joins TRBV18 to TRBJ2-7, with D tentatively TRBD1 (5 bases). Looked up from germline, CDR1 is KGHSH and CDR2 is LQKENI. This CDR3 has 14 amino acids. V lost 3 bases and J lost 6, with 15 bases in between. CDR3 nucleotide sequence: TGTGCCAGCTCACCCCCAGGGTCCTCGGGCGAGCAGTACTTC. It translates to CASSPPGSSGEQYF.

The sample holds one count of this clone. The chain is built from TRBV7-8 and TRBJ2-1; 8 nucleotides align to TRBD2. The CDR3 has 16 residues. Trimming removed 0 bases from V and 2 bases from J; junction bases left unmatched: 3. Germline V gene lookup returns CDR1 SGHVS and CDR2 FQNEAQ. CDR3 nucleotides: TGTGCCAGCAGCTTAGCGAGCGGGAGTGCCTACAATGAGCAGTTCTTC. Encoded protein: CASSLASGSAYNEQFF.

The chain has TRBV5-1 and TRBJ2-1; 9 bases line up with TRBD1. V trimming: 5 bases; J trimming: 8 bases; junction bases outside the gene matches: 8. The CDR3 contains 14 residues. Germline values: CDR1 SGHRS, CDR2 YFSETQ. The CDR3: CASSVGQGTDEQFF. The CDR3 nucleotides read TGCGCCAGCAGTGTGGGACAGGGTACAGATGAGCAGTTCTTC.

This clone has only one observation. The rearrangement uses TRBV19 and TRBJ2-3, with D perhaps matching TRBD2 (7 bases). Trimming took 4 bases from V and 3 from J, leaving 14 bases between them. The CDR3 sequence is 15 residues long. The germline CDR1 and CDR2 sequences are LNHDA and SQIVND (reference sequence). The CDR3, as DNA: TGTGCCAGTAGTACGATAGGGGGGGCAACAGATACGCAGTATTTT. Translating gives CASSTIGGATDTQYF.

The chain couples TRBV5-1 to TRBJ2-5, with 13 bases lining up with TRBD2. CDR3 length: 15 amino acids. The germline V gene has CDR1 SGHRS and CDR2 YFSETQ. V dropped 4 bases and J dropped 5; count of bases not matched to a gene: 5. The CDR3 nucleotides read TGCGCCAGCAGCCCCGGACTAGCGGGAGTTGAGACCCAGTACTTC. This encodes CASSPGLAGVETQYF. The whole variable domain, filled in from reference TRBV5-1 and TRBJ2-5, reads KAGVTQTPRYLIKTRGQQVTLSCSPISGHRSVSWYQQTPGQGLQFLFEYFSETQRNKGNFPGRFSGRQFSNSRSEMNVSTLELGDSALYLCASSPGLAGVETQYFGPGTRLLVL.

This clone has only one observation. This chain uses TRBV18 with TRBJ1-1; D gene ambiguous. This CDR3 has 17 amino acids. Trimming removed 6 bases at V and 1 base at J, with 21 bases between. The germline V gene encodes CDR1 KGHSH and CDR2 LQKENI. The CDR3 nucleotides are TGTGCCAGCTCGACCAACGAGATTCCGACTGCGAACACTGAAGCTTTCTTT. Protein sequence: CASSTNEIPTANTEAFF.

The CDR3 DNA is TGTGCCAGCAGTTACGATCCTTCGTTCAGCCTCCACTTT. Translated, it gives CASSYDPSFSLHF. This chain links TRBV6-6 with TRBJ1-6; D is unresolved. The CDR3 loop spans 13 amino acids. Trimming stripped 2 bases from V and 15 bases from J, with 14 bases between. Germline loops: CDR1 MNHNY, CDR2 SVGAGI (reference sequence).

This clone has a single count. The V call is TRBV4-3, the J call TRBJ1-2, with TRBD1 as a possible D gene (6 bases). Germline lookup yields CDR1 LGHNA and CDR2 YSLEER. Trimming removed 1 base from V and 4 bases from J, with 10 bases in between. The CDR3 totals 14 residues. The CDR3 sequence: CASSQVGAFYGYTF. DNA for the CDR3: TGCGCCAGCAGCCAAGTGGGGGCGTTCTATGGCTACACCTTC.

The rearrangement uses TRBV19 and TRBJ2-1; 12 bases fit TRBD1. CDR3 length: 15 residues. V shed 3 bases and J 9 bases; nucleotides not matched to a gene: 6. Germline V gives CDR1 LNHDA, CDR2 SQIVND (reference sequence). CDR3 bases: TGTGCCAGTAGTATGGGGACAGGGGGCGTGGGTGAGCAGTTCTTC. It specifies CASSMGTGGVGEQFF.

This clone has at least ten counts. The CDR3 DNA reads TGTGCCAGTAGTATAGCGACGGGACACCATAACTATGGCTACACCTTC. Translating gives CASSIATGHHNYGYTF. The J gene is TRBJ1-2, the V gene TRBV19; maybe TRBD1 (6 bases). Trimming pared 1 base from V and 1 base from J, leaving 13 bases between. Germline CDR1 is LNHDA and CDR2 is SQIVND (reference sequence). The CDR3 runs to 16 residues.

This clone occurred once. The V call is TRBV3-1 (or the pseudogene TRBV3-2), the J call TRBJ1-6; 8 bases align to TRBD1. This CDR3 has 14 amino acids. Germline V gene sequence: CDR1 LGHDT, CDR2 YNNKEL (reference sequence). The junction had 10 bases not matched to a gene; V was cut back by 4 bases and J by 14 bases. CDR3 nucleotide sequence: TGTGCCAGCAGCCCAGGACAGGGAGGGATGTCCCTCCACTTT. Its protein product is CASSPGQGGMSLHF.

The chain uses TRBV5-4 and TRBJ2-3; 10 bases are shared with TRBD2. This CDR3 comprises 18 residues. The ends lost 4 bases at V and 1 base at J; junction bases unmatched: 12. The germline CDR1 and CDR2 sequences are SGHNT and YYREEE (reference sequence). The CDR3 DNA is TGTGCCAGCAGCCCCAGGCTTAGCGGGAGGTCGGGCACAGATACGCAGTATTTT. This sequence encodes CASSPRLSGRSGTDTQYF. The entire variable domain, with the rest obtained from reference TRBV5-4 and TRBJ2-3, is as follows: ETGVTQSPTHLIKTRGQQVTLRCSSQSGHNTVSWYQQALGQGPQFIFQYYREEENGRGNFPPRFSGLQFPNYSSELNVNALELDDSALYLCASSPRLSGRSGTDTQYFGPGTRLTVL.

The genes are TRBV28 and TRBJ1-1; D gene uncertain. CDR1 MDHEN and CDR2 SYDVKM come from the germline V gene. The CDR3 covers 12 residues. The V end was cut by 7 bases, the J end by 7 bases, with 13 bases between. The CDR3 protein is CASTSSTGEAFF. In DNA, the CDR3 is TGTGCCAGCACGTCGTCGACGGGTGAAGCTTTCTTT.

This rearrangement joins TRBV19 to TRBJ2-3, with 14 nucleotides matching TRBD2. This CDR3 has 17 residues. CDR1 is LNHDA and CDR2 is SQIVND in the germline V gene (reference sequence). J gave up 2 bases and V 1 base, and 2 bases lay outside the gene matches. The CDR3 coding sequence is TGTGCCAGTAGTATAGGACTAGCGGGAGGGCCCACAGATACGCAGTATTTT. Amino acid sequence: CASSIGLAGGPTDTQYF.

J is TRBJ1-5 and V is TRBV2, with 7 bases identical to TRBD1. V was clipped by 4 bases and J by 3 bases; unmatched bases: 9. This CDR3 region has 16 residues. Germline V gene lookup returns CDR1 SNHLY and CDR2 FYNNEI. This CDR3 reads CASSAYPDRDNQPQHF. The CDR3 region has the DNA TGTGCCAGCAGTGCATATCCCGACAGGGACAATCAGCCCCAGCATTTT.

The chain carries TRBV20-1 and TRBJ1-5; D remains ambiguous. V was pared by 3 bases and J by 2 bases, with 11 bases between. The germline V gene has CDR1 DFQATT and CDR2 SNEGSKA (reference sequence). This CDR3 spans 14 amino acids. DNA of the CDR3: TGCAGTGCTAGTCTAGGTCCGGGCAATCAGCCCCAGCATTTT. It encodes CSASLGPGNQPQHF.

The rearrangement uses TRBV27 and TRBJ1-4, with D unclear. V was cut by 1 base and J by 12 bases, with 12 bases left in between. Germline CDR1 reads MNHEY; CDR2 reads SMNVEV (reference sequence). This CDR3 is built from 13 residues. DNA for the CDR3: TGTGCCAGCAGTTTATATTTAGGCGGGGAACTGTTTTTT. This gives the protein CASSLYLGGELFF.

V and J are TRBV7-9 and TRBJ1-1; possibly TRBD1 for D (6 bases). The CDR3 runs 13 residues. CDR1 and CDR2 from the germline V gene are SEHNR and FQNEAQ (reference sequence). The V gene lost 4 bases and the J gene lost 4 bases, with 10 bases spanning the gap. CDR3 sequence (DNA): TGTGCCAGCAGCTCCACAGGGCTCACTGAAGCTTTCTTT. It codes for CASSSTGLTEAFF.

This clone appeared once. The chain carries TRBV9 and TRBJ2-1; TRBD1 aligns across 7 bases. Germline V lookup: CDR1 SGDLS, CDR2 YYNGEE. J was trimmed by 9 bases and V by 4 bases; bases with no gene match: 13. This CDR3 spans 15 amino acids. The CDR3 DNA reads as TGTGCCAGCAGCCCCCGACAGGGTCTAGATGGTGAGCAGTTCTTC. Translated, it gives CASSPRQGLDGEQFF.

The chain joins TRBV19 to TRBJ2-2; TRBD1 agrees at 9 bases. The V and J ends lost 7 bases and 7 bases, in that order; junction bases with no gene match: 10. Germline CDR1 is LNHDA and CDR2 is SQIVND (reference sequence). The CDR3 is 15 amino acids. The CDR3 here is CASTPGQGGVGELFF. The CDR3 region has the DNA TGTGCCAGTACCCCGGGACAGGGTGGGGTCGGGGAGCTGTTTTTT.

This chain's CDR3 is CASSFSNRDYEQYF. The CDR3 DNA is TGTGCCAGCAGCTTTTCAAACAGGGACTACGAGCAGTACTTC. The rearrangement links TRBV11-3 to TRBJ2-7, with D possibly TRBD1 on 6 matching bases. Germline V gene data show CDR1 as SGHNT and CDR2 as YENEEA. CDR3 length: 14 residues. V dropped 3 bases and J dropped 3 bases, with 12 bases sitting between them.

The chain combines TRBV19 with TRBJ1-4; D unresolved. Germline V gene sequence: CDR1 LNHDA, CDR2 SQIVND (reference sequence). The CDR3 runs 16 residues. With 0 bases removed from V and 0 bases from J, the gap between germline ends came to 8 bases. CDR3: CASSIERVATNEKLFF. Here the CDR3 DNA reads TGTGCCAGTAGTATAGAGAGGGTCGCAACTAATGAAAAACTGTTTTTT.

This clone was seen a single time. The chain couples TRBV5-8 to TRBJ2-5; D gene uncertain. Germline-derived CDR1 and CDR2 are SGHTS and YDEGEE. The ends were cut back, 4 bases at V and 5 bases at J, with 15 bases in the middle. This CDR3 has 14 amino acids. The CDR3 spells CASSPEPTRETQYF. The CDR3 DNA is TGTGCCAGCAGCCCGGAGCCGACGAGGGAGACCCAGTACTTC.

This clone was detected once. The rearrangement joins TRBV28 to TRBJ2-7; 8 bases are a match to TRBD1. Germline V gives CDR1 MDHEN, CDR2 SYDVKM. The CDR3 length is 14 residues. Losses at the gene ends were 11 bases for V and 3 bases for J; bases not matched to a gene: 12. The CDR3 loop is CASHSGTGHYEQYF. In DNA form, the CDR3 reads TGTGCCTCCCACTCCGGGACAGGACACTACGAGCAGTACTTC.